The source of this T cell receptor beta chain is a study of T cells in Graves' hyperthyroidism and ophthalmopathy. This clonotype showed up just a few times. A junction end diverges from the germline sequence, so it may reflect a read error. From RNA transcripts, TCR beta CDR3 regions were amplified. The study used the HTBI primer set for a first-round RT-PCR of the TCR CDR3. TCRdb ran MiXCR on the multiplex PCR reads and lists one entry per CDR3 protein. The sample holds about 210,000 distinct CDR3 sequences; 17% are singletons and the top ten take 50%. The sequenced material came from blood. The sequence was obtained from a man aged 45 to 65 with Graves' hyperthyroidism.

Written as DNA, the CDR3 is TGTGCCAGCAGCCAACACCAACTAGGGGGTAATGAGCAGCTCTTC. Encoded protein: CASSQHQLGGNEQLF. The chain carries TRBV3-1 and TRBJ2-1, with TRBD1 as a possible D gene (6 bases). This CDR3 has 15 residues. Germline V lookup: CDR1 LGHDT, CDR2 YNNKEL (reference sequence).